Following are 12 T cell receptor beta chains from one sample sequenced in a study of metastatic and nonmetastatic thyroid tumors. Prior to thyroid surgery, none of the patients had received any treatment. TCRdb re-analyzed the PCR reads using MiXCR. Counted here are about 35,000 clones, more than 15% occurring once; the ten biggest clones make up approximately 16%. The specimen was blood. The receptors derive from a female donor with papillary thyroid cancer or a benign thyroid nodule (not recorded which). Some clones in this sample may be carry-over from other donors' samples.

At least ten counts were recorded for this clone. The genes are TRBV7-9 and TRBJ1-1; D remains ambiguous. This CDR3 is 12 amino acids long. V dropped 5 bases and J dropped 2 bases, with 6 bases sitting between them. Germline CDR1 is SEHNR and CDR2 is FQNEAQ (reference sequence). CDR3 in amino acids: CASSAGNTEAFF. The CDR3 DNA reads as TGTGCCAGCAGCGCCGGTAACACTGAAGCTTTCTTT.

This clone was recorded many times. The genes are TRBV20-1 and TRBJ2-7, with 12 bases lining up with TRBD2. Germline CDR1 is DFQATT and CDR2 is SNEGSKA (reference sequence). With 5 bases clipped from V and 6 bases from J, the junction kept 11 bases outside the gene matches. CDR3 length: 15 amino acids. CDR3 DNA: TGCAGTGCTTACCGACTAGCGGGAGCTGTTGGCGAGCAGTACTTC. Translating it yields CSAYRLAGAVGEQYF.

There are a few counts of this clone. The chain recombines TRBV12-3 or TRBV12-4 with TRBJ2-7; D is ambiguous. Trimming shortened V by 5 bases and J by 0 bases, and 11 bases separated the two germline ends. This CDR3 comprises 14 residues. CDR3 in amino acids: CASSAGSSSYEQYF. The CDR3 bases are TGTGCCAGCAGTGCCGGTTCCAGCTCCTACGAGCAGTACTTC.

This clone was picked up many times. V gene TRBV15 combines with J gene TRBJ1-4, with D perhaps TRBD1 (5 bases). The germline CDR1 and CDR2 sequences are LNHNV and YYDKDF (reference sequence). V lost 8 bases, J lost 7 bases, and 11 bases lay in between. The CDR3 sequence is 12 residues long. The CDR3 DNA sequence: TGTGCCACCTCAGGGTTCGGTGAAAAACTGTTTTTT. Its protein product is CATSGFGEKLFF.

This clone has just a few counts. V and J are TRBV6-4 and TRBJ1-1; tentative D call: TRBD1 (5 bases). CDR1 and CDR2 from the germline V gene are MRHNA and SNTAGT. CDR3 size: 15 residues. V was clipped by 3 bases and J by 7 bases, with 18 bases between them. CDR3 nucleotides: TGTGCCAGCAGTGAAGTGGCCGAGGGGCCCAATGAAGCTTTCTTT. Translating it yields CASSEVAEGPNEAFF.

This clone was recorded many times. The V gene is TRBV4-2, the J gene TRBJ2-7, with TRBD2 matching 8 bases. Germline loops: CDR1 LGHNA, CDR2 YNFKEQ. V trimming: 1 base; J trimming: 2 bases; junction bases outside the gene matches: 4. The CDR3 has 15 residues. The CDR3 sequence is CASSQGSGGTYEQYF. The CDR3 coding sequence is TGTGCCAGCAGCCAAGGGTCGGGAGGGACCTACGAGCAGTACTTC.

This clone was picked up many times. Additional DNA sequences in this sample encode the identical CDR3. The V gene is TRBV5-1, the J gene TRBJ1-2, with a possible D match to TRBD1 (6 bases). Germline CDR1 reads SGHRS; CDR2 reads YFSETQ. The CDR3 is made up of 15 amino acids. Trimming stripped 0 bases from V and 8 bases from J, with 17 bases between. The CDR3 sequence is CASSLEWGGQAGYTF. The CDR3 region has the DNA TGCGCCAGCAGCTTGGAGTGGGGGGGCCAAGCAGGCTACACCTTC.

On this clone itself: A junction boundary mismatches the germline segment, possibly from a read error. The chain has TRBV5-1 and TRBJ1-2, with D possibly being TRBD1 (5 bases). The CDR3 runs to 13 residues. CDR1 and CDR2 from the germline V gene are SGHRS and YFSETQ. CDR3 DNA: TGCGCCAACAGCTTGGTCAGGGTTGGTGGCTACACCTTC. It is translated as CANSLVRVGGYTF.

This clone was recorded many times. The chain recombines TRBV28 with TRBJ1-1, with 7 bases lining up with TRBD1. The CDR3 contains 15 residues. The trim removed 5 bases at V and 0 bases at J, leaving 6 bases unmatched. CDR1 is MDHEN and CDR2 is SYDVKM in the germline V gene. CDR3 DNA sequence: TGTGCCAGCAGTCGCGGGGACAGCATGAACACTGAAGCTTTCTTT. It codes for CASSRGDSMNTEAFF.

In the case of this clone: This may be a read error, as it is one base from a much larger clone. The V and J genes are TRBV7-2 and TRBJ1-2; maybe TRBD1 (6 bases). The CDR3 runs to 15 residues. With 4 bases removed from V and 8 bases from J, the gap between germline ends came to 20 bases. Germline loops: CDR1 SGHTA, CDR2 FQGNSA. CDR3 sequence reads: CASSYGRAARGGYTF. CDR3 nucleotides: TGTGCCAGCAGCTACGGAAGGGCGGCCAGGGGCGGCTACACCTTC.

This clone appeared many times. This chain connects TRBV20-1 to TRBJ1-2, with 10 bases fitting TRBD1. In germline, CDR1 is DFQATT, CDR2 SNEGSKA (reference sequence). This CDR3 is built from 13 residues. V gave up 5 bases and J gave up 8 bases; unmatched junction bases: 8. This CDR3 is CSASQTGGGGYTF. CDR3 coding DNA: TGCAGTGCTTCACAGACAGGGGGCGGGGGCTACACCTTC.

This clone has ten or more counts. V usage is TRBV10-3 and J usage is TRBJ1-2; possible D gene TRBD1, 6 bases. The CDR3 has 16 residues. CDR1 and CDR2 from the germline V gene are ENHRY and SYGVKD. Trimming took off 0 bases at V and 2 bases at J, with 13 bases between the two ends. CDR3 sequence (DNA): TGTGCCATCAGTGAGTCGACAGGCTTGGGAAACTATGGCTACACCTTC. It translates to CAISESTGLGNYGYTF.